Each of the 12 T cell receptor beta chains below was sequenced from the same sample in a study of cytomegalovirus exposure and HLA in healthy donors. This PCR relied on a set of 60 Vbeta primers and 13 Jbeta primers. Measured with immunoSEQ multiplex PCR; TCRdb has only the in-frame clones, and not every one. The sample shows about 120,000 clones, around 74% of them seen only once. Material for sequencing was PBMCs. Every receptor here comes from a man in his 60s in good health and CMV-seropositive.

This clone has a handful of counts. This rearrangement joins TRBV30 to TRBJ1-6; D is ambiguous. Trimming took 5 bases from V and 10 from J, leaving 21 bases between them. The CDR3 runs 15 residues. The germline V gene has CDR1 GTSNPN and CDR2 SVGIG (reference sequence). The CDR3 sequence: CAWDLGWKEASPLHF. The DNA of the CDR3 is TGTGCCTGGGATCTTGGTTGGAAGGAGGCGTCACCCCTCCACTTT.

V usage is TRBV5-1 and J usage is TRBJ2-7; the match to TRBD1 covers 7 bases. This CDR3 contains 16 residues. Unmatched junction bases numbered 21, after V lost 4 bases and J lost 11 bases. Germline-derived CDR1 and CDR2 are SGHRS and YFSETQ. The CDR3 loop reads CASSLHTTGPKPREYF. Here the CDR3 DNA reads TGCGCCAGCAGCCTCCACACGACAGGGCCCAAGCCGCGGGAGTACTTC.

The genes are TRBV11-2 and TRBJ2-7; a weak D match, TRBD1 (6 bases). The CDR3 runs 14 residues. Trimming shortened V by 2 bases and J by 2 bases, and 10 bases separated the two germline ends. The germline gives CDR1 SGHAT, CDR2 FQNNGV. The CDR3 DNA reads as TGTGCCAGCAGCTTAAGTACAGGGACCTACGAGCAGTACTTC. Protein sequence: CASSLSTGTYEQYF.

The chain is built from TRBV10-3 and TRBJ1-2; no definite D call. CDR3 length equals 14 residues. The germline V and J ends were trimmed by 10 bases and 0 bases, with 15 bases remaining between them. Germline loops: CDR1 ENHRY, CDR2 SYGVKD. The DNA of the CDR3 is TGTGCCACCTCCGCCGAGGCCGCTAACTATGGCTACACCTTC. Protein product: CATSAEAANYGYTF.

This sequence joins TRBV6-9 and TRBJ1-1; a possible D gene is TRBD1 (5 bases). Between the trimmed V and J ends, which lost 6 bases and 0 bases, there was a span of 8 bases. CDR1 and CDR2 from the germline V gene are MNHGY and SVAAGI. The CDR3 has 13 residues. The DNA of the CDR3 is TGTGCCAGCAGGGGGCCTTTGAACACTGAAGCTTTCTTT. Protein sequence: CASRGPLNTEAFF.

This clone was picked up a small number of times. This chain connects TRBV6-4 to TRBJ2-3, with a weak D call TRBD1 (5 bases). The CDR3 contains 14 residues. V was shortened by 0 bases and J by 5 bases, with 9 bases between the two germline ends. The germline V gene encodes CDR1 MRHNA and CDR2 SNTAGT. CDR3 protein: CASSDSRQGDTQYF. Written as DNA, the CDR3 is TGTGCCAGCAGTGACTCGCGGCAGGGAGATACGCAGTATTTT.

The chain carries TRBV28 and TRBJ2-3; 7 bases are a match to TRBD1. This CDR3 has 16 amino acids. Germline V CDR1 and CDR2: MDHEN, SYDVKM. J lost 4 bases, V lost 4 bases, and 11 bases had no gene match. The CDR3 loop is CASSSQTGPRPDTQYF. As DNA, the CDR3 is TGTGCCAGCAGTTCCCAGACAGGGCCCCGGCCAGATACGCAGTATTTT.

This clone was seen just once. The gene calls are TRBV28 and TRBJ2-1; D is possibly TRBD1 (5 bases). Trimming took off 3 bases at V and 8 bases at J, with 14 bases between the two ends. This CDR3 has 14 residues. Germline CDR1 is MDHEN and CDR2 is SYDVKM. This CDR3 is CASSFSGSGYEQFF. CDR3 nucleotides: TGTGCCAGCAGTTTTTCAGGGTCTGGGTATGAGCAGTTCTTC.

This clone has a handful of counts. This same CDR3 is encoded by further DNA sequences in the sample. The rearrangement links TRBV19 to TRBJ1-5; 7 nucleotides agree with TRBD1. V was clipped by 6 bases and J by 2 bases; unmatched bases: 4. This CDR3 region has 14 residues. The germline gives CDR1 LNHDA, CDR2 SQIVND (reference sequence). In DNA form, the CDR3 reads TGTGCCAGTAGCCGGACAGGTGGCAATCAGCCCCAGCATTTT. The encoded protein is CASSRTGGNQPQHF.

The chain links TRBV19 to TRBJ1-6; TRBD1 is a possible D gene (5 bases). The V end lost 5 bases, the J end lost 4 bases, and 12 bases lay between the germline ends. Germline values: CDR1 LNHDA, CDR2 SQIVND (reference sequence). The CDR3 sequence is 15 residues long. In DNA form, the CDR3 reads TGTGCCAGTAGTCGAGAGACAGCTTATAATTCACCCCTCCACTTT. This gives the protein CASSRETAYNSPLHF.

The chain recombines TRBV19 with TRBJ1-5; D call uncertain. This CDR3 is 13 amino acids long. The germline V and J ends were trimmed by 3 bases and 4 bases, with 7 bases remaining between them. The V gene's germline CDR1 is LNHDA and CDR2 SQIVND (reference sequence). This CDR3 reads CASSMWANQPQHF. The CDR3 DNA reads TGTGCCAGTAGTATGTGGGCAAATCAGCCCCAGCATTTT.

The rearrangement joins TRBV18 to TRBJ1-5; unclear D gene. The V gene lost 4 bases and the J gene lost 0 bases, with 10 bases spanning the gap. The CDR3 loop spans 15 amino acids. Germline V gene sequence: CDR1 KGHSH, CDR2 LQKENI. Here the CDR3 DNA reads TGTGCCAGCTCACTAGGAGGAGTTAGCAATCAGCCCCAGCATTTT. This sequence encodes CASSLGGVSNQPQHF.